This T cell receptor (beta chain) was sequenced in a study of cytomegalovirus exposure and HLA in healthy donors. Study-level background: A previous analysis identified 95 million to 120 million unique TCR beta sequences derived from roughly 190 million T cells. Findings and caveats of the study: Reported performance of the classifier showed diagnosis of cytomegalovirus status with high specificity and sensitivity.

In the PCR, 60 Vbeta and 13 Jbeta primers were used. Per the study methods: An analysis performed later counted around 86 million unique TCR beta chains (roughly 11 million of them shared). The method was immunoSEQ multiplex PCR; TCRdb's version includes in-frame clones alone and lacks a portion of them. That table supplies the V and J calls and clone size; D and trimming were determined from the DNA. The sample has about 260,000 clones; 84% are singletons. In regard to this clone: Its cognate antigen is unknown.

Healthy bone marrow donors supplied every sample. The sample was PBMCs. The clonotype was recovered from a woman aged 35 to 49 in good health and CMV-seropositive.

This CDR3 is CASSQQAGGYSDTQYF. Here the CDR3 DNA reads TGTGCCAGCAGTCAACAAGCGGGAGGTTATTCAGATACGCAGTATTTT. The V call is TRBV28, the J call TRBJ2-3; 9 positions match TRBD2. This CDR3 contains 16 residues. In germline, CDR1 is MDHEN, CDR2 SYDVKM. V lost 5 bases, J lost 4 bases, and 10 bases stayed unmatched.